This T cell receptor beta chain derives from a study of T cells in Graves' hyperthyroidism and ophthalmopathy. Graves' hyperthyroidism was deemed stable given no ophthalmopathy progression within 18 months. In patients aged 18 to 65, hyperthyroidism was newly diagnosed, with duration under 2 months. Amplification of TCR beta CDR3 regions was performed using RNA transcripts as template. During a first-round RT-PCR of the TCR CDR3, the HTBI primer set was used. TCRdb itself ran the multiplex PCR reads through MiXCR, one entry per CDR3 protein. The top ten hold around 9.3% of the sample, which has 750,000 to 900,000 distinct CDR3 sequences, around 39% seen once. In this sample, this clonotype turned up many times. The sequencing sample was made of blood. The clonotype comes from a man aged 18 to 29 with Graves' hyperthyroidism.

CDR3 protein: CASSSRQGQPQHF. CDR3 DNA sequence: TGTGCCAGTAGTTCCCGACAGGGTCAGCCCCAGCATTTT. The gene calls are TRBV19 and TRBJ1-5; 7 bases align to TRBD1. This CDR3 is 13 amino acids long. CDR1 and CDR2 from the germline V gene are LNHDA and SQIVND (reference sequence). Unmatched junction bases numbered 4, after V lost 5 bases and J lost 6 bases.